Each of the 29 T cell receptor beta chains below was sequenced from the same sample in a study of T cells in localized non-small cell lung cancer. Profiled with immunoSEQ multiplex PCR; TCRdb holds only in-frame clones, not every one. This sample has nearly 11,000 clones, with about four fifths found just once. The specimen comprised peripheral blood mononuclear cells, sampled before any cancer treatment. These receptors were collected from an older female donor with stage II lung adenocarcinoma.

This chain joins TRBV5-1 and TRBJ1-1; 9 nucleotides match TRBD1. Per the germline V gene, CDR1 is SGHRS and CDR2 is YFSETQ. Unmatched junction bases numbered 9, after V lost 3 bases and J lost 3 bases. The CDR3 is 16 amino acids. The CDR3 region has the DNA TGCGCCAGCAGCTGGGACAGGGTATACACTGACACTGAAGCTTTCTTT. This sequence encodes CASSWDRVYTDTEAFF.

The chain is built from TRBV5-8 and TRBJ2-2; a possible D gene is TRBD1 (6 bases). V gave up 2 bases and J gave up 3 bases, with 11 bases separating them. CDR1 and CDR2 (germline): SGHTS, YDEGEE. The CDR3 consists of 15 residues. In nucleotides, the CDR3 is TGTGCCAGCAGCTTTTACAGGGCGGACACCGGGGAGCTGTTTTTT. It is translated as CASSFYRADTGELFF.

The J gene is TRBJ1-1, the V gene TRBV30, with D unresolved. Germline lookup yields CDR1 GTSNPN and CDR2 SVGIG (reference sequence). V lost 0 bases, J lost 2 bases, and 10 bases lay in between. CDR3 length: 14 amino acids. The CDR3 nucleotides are TGTGCCTGGAGTGTACTATCTCGAAACACTGAAGCTTTCTTT. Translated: CAWSVLSRNTEAFF.

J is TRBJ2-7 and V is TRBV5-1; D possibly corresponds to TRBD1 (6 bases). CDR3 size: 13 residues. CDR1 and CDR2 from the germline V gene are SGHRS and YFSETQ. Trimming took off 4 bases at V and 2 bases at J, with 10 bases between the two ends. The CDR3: CASSTGQTYEQYF. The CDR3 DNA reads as TGCGCCAGCAGCACCGGACAGACCTACGAGCAGTACTTC.

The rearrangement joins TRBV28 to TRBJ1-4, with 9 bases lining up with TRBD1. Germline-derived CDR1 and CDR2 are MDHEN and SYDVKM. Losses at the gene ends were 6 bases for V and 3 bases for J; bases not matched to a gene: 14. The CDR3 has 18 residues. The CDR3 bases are TGTGCCAGCAGCTTGTGGACAGGGGCCGAGGGAGCTAATGAAAAACTGTTTTTT. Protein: CASSLWTGAEGANEKLFF. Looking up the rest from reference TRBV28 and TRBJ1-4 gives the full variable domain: DVKVTQSSRYLVKRTGEKVFLECVQDMDHENMFWYRQDPGLGLRLIYFSYDVKMKEKGDIPEGYSVSREKKERFSLILESASTNQTSMYLCASSLWTGAEGANEKLFFGSGTQLSVL.

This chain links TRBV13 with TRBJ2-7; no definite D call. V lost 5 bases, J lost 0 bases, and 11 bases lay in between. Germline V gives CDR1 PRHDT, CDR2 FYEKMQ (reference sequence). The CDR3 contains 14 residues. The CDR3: CASSPSRSSYEQYF. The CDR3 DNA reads TGTGCCAGCAGCCCCAGCAGGAGCTCCTACGAGCAGTACTTC.

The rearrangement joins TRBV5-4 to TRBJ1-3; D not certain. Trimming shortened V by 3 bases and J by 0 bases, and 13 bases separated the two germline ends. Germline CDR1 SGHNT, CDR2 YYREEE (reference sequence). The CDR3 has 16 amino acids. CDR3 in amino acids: CASSSAQSRSGNTIYF. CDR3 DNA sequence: TGTGCCAGCAGCTCCGCTCAGAGCCGCTCTGGAAACACCATATATTTT.

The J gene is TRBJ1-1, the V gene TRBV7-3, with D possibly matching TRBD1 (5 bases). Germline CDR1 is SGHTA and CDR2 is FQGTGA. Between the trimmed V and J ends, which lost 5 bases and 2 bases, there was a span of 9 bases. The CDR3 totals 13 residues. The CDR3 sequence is CASSTQGNTEAFF. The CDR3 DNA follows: TGTGCCAGCAGCACCCAGGGTAACACTGAAGCTTTCTTT. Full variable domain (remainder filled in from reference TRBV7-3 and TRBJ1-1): GAGVSQTPSNKVTEKGKYVELRCDPISGHTALYWYRQSLGQGPEFLIYFQGTGAADDSGLPNDRFFAVRPEGSVSTLKIQRTERGDSAVYLCASSTQGNTEAFFGQGTRLTVV.

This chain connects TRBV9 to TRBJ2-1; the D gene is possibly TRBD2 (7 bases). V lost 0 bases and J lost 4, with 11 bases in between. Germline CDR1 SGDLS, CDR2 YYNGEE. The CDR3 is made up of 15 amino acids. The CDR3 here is CASSVEAGAYNEQFF. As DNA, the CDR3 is TGTGCCAGCAGCGTAGAGGCGGGGGCGTACAATGAGCAGTTCTTC. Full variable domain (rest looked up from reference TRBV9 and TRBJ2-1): DSGVTQTPKHLITATGQRVTLRCSPRSGDLSVYWYQQSLDQGLQFLIQYYNGEERAKGNILERFSAQQFPDLHSELNLSSLELGDSALYFCASSVEAGAYNEQFFGPGTRLTVL.

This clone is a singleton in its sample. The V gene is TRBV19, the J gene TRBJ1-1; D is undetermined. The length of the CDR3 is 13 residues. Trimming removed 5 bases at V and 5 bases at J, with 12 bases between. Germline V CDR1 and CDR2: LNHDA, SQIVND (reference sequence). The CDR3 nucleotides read TGTGCCAGTAGTTTCTCGGGAGGAACTGAAGCTTTCTTT. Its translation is CASSFSGGTEAFF.

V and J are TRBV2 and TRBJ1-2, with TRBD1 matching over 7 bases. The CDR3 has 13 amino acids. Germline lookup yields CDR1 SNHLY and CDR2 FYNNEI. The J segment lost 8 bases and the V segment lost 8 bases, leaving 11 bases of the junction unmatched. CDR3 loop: CASRRGGLEGYTF. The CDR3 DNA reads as TGTGCCAGCCGCCGAGGGGGCTTAGAGGGCTACACCTTC.

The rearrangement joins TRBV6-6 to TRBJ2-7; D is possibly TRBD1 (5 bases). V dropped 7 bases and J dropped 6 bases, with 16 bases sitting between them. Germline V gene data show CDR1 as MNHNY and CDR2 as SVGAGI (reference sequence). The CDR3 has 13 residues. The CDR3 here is CASIPRVSGEQYF. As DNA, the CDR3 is TGTGCCAGCATCCCCAGGGTCAGTGGCGAGCAGTACTTC.

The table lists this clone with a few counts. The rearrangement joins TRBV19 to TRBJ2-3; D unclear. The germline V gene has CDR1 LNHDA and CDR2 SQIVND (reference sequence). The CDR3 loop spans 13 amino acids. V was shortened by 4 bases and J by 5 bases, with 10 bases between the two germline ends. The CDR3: CASSNTLGDTQYF. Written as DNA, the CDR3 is TGTGCCAGTAGTAACACCCTCGGAGATACGCAGTATTTT.

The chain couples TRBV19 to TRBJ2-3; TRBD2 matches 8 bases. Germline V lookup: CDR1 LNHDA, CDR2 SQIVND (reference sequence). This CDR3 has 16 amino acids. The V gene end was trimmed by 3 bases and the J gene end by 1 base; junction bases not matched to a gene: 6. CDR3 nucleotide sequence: TGTGCCAGTAGTATTAACGGGGGGGCCGGCACAGATACGCAGTATTTT. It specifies CASSINGGAGTDTQYF. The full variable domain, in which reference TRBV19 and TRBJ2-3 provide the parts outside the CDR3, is DGGITQSPKYLFRKEGQNVTLSCEQNLNHDAMYWYRQDPGQGLRLIYYSQIVNDFQKGDIAEGYSVSREKKESFPLTVTSAQKNPTAFYLCASSINGGAGTDTQYFGPGTRLTVL.

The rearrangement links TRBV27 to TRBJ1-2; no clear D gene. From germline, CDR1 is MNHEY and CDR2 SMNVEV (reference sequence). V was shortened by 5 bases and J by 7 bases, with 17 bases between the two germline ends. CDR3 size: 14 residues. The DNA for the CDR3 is TGTGCCAGCAGTGCTTTCCGGGCAAGGGCTGGCTACACCTTC. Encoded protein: CASSAFRARAGYTF.

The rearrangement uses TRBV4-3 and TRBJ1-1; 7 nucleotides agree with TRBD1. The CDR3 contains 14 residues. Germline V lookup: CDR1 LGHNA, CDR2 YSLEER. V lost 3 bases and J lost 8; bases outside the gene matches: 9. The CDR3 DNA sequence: TGCGCCAGCAGCCACCTTGGACAGGTGGCAGAAGCTTTCTTT. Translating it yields CASSHLGQVAEAFF.

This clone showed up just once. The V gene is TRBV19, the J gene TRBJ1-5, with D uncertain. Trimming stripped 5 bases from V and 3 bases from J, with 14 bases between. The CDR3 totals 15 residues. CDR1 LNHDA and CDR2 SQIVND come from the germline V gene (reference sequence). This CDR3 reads CASSVQVELNQPQHF. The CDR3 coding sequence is TGTGCCAGTAGTGTCCAGGTTGAGCTCAATCAGCCCCAGCATTTT.

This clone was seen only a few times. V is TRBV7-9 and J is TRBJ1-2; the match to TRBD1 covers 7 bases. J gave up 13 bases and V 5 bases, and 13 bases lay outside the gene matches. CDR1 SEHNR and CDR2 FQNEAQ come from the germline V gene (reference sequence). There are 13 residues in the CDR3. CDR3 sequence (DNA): TGTGCCAGCAGCCGGGGGACGCCCAGGGGGTCCACCTTC. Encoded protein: CASSRGTPRGSTF. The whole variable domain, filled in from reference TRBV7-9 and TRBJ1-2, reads DTGVSQNPRHKITKRGQNVTFRCDPISEHNRLYWYRQTLGQGPEFLTYFQNEAQLEKSRLLSDRFSAERPKGSFSTLEIQRTEQGDSAMYLCASSRGTPRGSTFGSGTRLTVV.

Here the CDR3 DNA reads TGTGCCACTTCGCCAATGGGGGACCGCACAGATACGCAGTATTTT. It is translated as CATSPMGDRTDTQYF. The chain recombines TRBV28 with TRBJ2-3; D assignment may be TRBD1 or TRBD2 (5 bases each). Germline V lookup: CDR1 MDHEN, CDR2 SYDVKM. V gave up 10 bases and J gave up 1 base, with 18 bases separating them. This CDR3 is built from 15 residues. Filled out from reference TRBV28 and TRBJ2-3, the complete variable domain reads DVKVTQSSRYLVKRTGEKVFLECVQDMDHENMFWYRQDPGLGLRLIYFSYDVKMKEKGDIPEGYSVSREKKERFSLILESASTNQTSMYLCATSPMGDRTDTQYFGPGTRLTVL.

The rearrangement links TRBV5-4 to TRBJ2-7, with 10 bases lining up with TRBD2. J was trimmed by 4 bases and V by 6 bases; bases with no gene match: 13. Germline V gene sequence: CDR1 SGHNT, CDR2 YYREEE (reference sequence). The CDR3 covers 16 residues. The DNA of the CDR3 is TGTGCCAGCACCCTCTGGACTAGCGGCACCAGTTACGAGCAGTACTTC. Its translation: CASTLWTSGTSYEQYF.

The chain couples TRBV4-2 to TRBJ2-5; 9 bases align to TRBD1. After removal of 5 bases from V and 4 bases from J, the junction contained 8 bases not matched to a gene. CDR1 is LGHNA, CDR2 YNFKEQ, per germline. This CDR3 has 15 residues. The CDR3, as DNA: TGTGCCAGCAGCTTAGGACAGGGGAGAATAGAGACCCAGTACTTC. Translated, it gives CASSLGQGRIETQYF.

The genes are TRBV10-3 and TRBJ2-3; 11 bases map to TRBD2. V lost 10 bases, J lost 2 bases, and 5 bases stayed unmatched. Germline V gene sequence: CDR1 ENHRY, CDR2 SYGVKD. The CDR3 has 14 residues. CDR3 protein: CATWTSGFTDTQYF. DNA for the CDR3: TGTGCCACCTGGACTAGCGGGTTCACAGATACGCAGTATTTT.

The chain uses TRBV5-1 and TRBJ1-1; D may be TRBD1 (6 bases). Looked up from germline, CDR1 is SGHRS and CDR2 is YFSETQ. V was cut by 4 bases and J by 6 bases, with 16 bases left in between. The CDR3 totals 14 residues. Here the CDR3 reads CASSPGGHMAEAFF. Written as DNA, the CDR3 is TGCGCCAGCAGCCCCGGGGGACATATGGCTGAAGCTTTCTTT.

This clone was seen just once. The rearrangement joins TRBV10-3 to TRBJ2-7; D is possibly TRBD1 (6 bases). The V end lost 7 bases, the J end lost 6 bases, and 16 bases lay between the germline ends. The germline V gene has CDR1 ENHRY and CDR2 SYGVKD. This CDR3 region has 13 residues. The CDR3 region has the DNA TGTGCCATCAATGGGGGCATCACCTCCGAGCAGTACTTC. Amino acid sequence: CAINGGITSEQYF.

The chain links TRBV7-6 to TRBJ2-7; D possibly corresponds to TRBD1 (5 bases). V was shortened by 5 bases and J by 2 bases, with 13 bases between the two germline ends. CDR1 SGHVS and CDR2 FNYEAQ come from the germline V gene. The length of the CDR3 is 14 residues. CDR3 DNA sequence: TGTGCCAGCAGCCCCAACAGGTACCCCTACGAGCAGTACTTC. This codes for CASSPNRYPYEQYF.

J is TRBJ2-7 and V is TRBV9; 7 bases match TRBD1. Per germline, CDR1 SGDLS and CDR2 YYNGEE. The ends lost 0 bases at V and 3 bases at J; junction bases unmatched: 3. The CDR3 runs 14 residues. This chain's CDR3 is CASSVGDRNYEQYF. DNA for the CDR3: TGTGCCAGCAGCGTAGGGGACAGAAACTACGAGCAGTACTTC.

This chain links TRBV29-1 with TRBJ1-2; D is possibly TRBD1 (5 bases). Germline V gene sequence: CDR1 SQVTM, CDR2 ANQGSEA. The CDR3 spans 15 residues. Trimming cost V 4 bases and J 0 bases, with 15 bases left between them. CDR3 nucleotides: TGCAGCGTTGCCCCACTCGACAGAGCTAACTATGGCTACACCTTC. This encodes CSVAPLDRANYGYTF.

This CDR3 is CALGVRTDTQYF. Written as DNA, the CDR3 is TGTGCCCTGGGGGTGCGCACAGATACGCAGTATTTT. This sequence joins TRBV7-9 and TRBJ2-3; D may match TRBD1 or TRBD2 (5 bases each). The CDR3 consists of 12 residues. The germline V gene has CDR1 SEHNR and CDR2 FQNEAQ (reference sequence). V lost 11 bases and J 1 base, leaving 10 bases between the germline ends.

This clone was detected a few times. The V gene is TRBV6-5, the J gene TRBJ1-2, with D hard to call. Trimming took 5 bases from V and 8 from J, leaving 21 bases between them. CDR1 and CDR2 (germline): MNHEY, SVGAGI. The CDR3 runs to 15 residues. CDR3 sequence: CASSPRLVAGTGYTF. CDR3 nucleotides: TGTGCCAGCAGTCCACGATTAGTAGCGGGTACCGGCTACACCTTC.